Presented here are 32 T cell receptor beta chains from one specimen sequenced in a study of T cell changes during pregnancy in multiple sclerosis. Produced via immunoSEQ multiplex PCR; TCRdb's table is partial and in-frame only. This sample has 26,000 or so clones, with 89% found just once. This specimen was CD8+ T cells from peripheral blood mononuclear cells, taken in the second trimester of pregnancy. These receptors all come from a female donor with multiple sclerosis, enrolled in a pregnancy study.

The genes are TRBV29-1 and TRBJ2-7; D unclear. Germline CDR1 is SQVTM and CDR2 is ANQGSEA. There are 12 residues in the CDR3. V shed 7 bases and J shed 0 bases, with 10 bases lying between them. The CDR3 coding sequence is TGCAGCGCGATGCACAGCTCCTACGAGCAGTACTTC. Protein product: CSAMHSSYEQYF.

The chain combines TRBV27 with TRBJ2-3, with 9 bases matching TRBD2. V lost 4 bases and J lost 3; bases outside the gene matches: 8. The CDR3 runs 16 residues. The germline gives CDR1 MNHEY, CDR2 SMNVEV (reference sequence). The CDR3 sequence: CASSSLAGAVTDTQYF. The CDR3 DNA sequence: TGTGCCAGCAGTTCCTTAGCGGGAGCGGTGACAGATACGCAGTATTTT.

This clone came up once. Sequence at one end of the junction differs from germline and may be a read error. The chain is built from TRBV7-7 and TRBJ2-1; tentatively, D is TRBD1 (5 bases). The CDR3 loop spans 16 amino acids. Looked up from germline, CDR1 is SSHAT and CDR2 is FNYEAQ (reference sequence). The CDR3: CASSLGQGNSYNEQFF. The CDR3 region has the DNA TGTGCTAGCAGCTTAGGTCAGGGAAACTCCTACAATGAGCAGTTCTTC.

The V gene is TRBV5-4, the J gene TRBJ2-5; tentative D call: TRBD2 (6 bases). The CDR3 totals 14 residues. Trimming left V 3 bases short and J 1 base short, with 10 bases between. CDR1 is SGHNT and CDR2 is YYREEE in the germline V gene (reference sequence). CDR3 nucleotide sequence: TGTGCCAGCAGCTACGGGGACTCCCAAGAGACCCAGTACTTC. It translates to CASSYGDSQETQYF.

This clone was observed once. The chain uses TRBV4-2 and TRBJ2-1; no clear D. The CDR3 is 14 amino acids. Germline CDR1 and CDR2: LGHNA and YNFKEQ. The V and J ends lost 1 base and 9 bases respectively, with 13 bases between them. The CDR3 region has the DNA TGTGCCAGCAGCCAAGCTTCCGGGTCCGGTGAGCAGTTCTTC. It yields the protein CASSQASGSGEQFF.

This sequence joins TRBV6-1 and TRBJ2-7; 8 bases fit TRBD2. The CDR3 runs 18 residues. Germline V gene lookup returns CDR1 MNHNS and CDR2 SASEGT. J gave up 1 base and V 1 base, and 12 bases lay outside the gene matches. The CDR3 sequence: CASSEGASGPLMSYEQYF. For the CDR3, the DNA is TGTGCCAGCAGTGAAGGGGCTAGCGGGCCTTTGATGTCCTACGAGCAGTACTTC.

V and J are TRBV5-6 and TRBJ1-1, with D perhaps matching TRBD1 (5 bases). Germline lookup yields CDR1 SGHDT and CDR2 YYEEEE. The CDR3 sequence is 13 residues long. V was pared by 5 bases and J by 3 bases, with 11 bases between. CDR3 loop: CASSWTGDTEAFF. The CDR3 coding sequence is TGTGCCAGCAGTTGGACGGGGGACACTGAAGCTTTCTTT.

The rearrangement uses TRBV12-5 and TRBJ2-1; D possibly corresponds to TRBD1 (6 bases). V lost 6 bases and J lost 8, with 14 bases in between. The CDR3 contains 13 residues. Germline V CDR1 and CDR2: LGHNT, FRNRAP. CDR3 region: CASGPGHDDEQFF. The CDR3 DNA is TGTGCTAGTGGGCCGGGACATGACGATGAGCAGTTCTTC.

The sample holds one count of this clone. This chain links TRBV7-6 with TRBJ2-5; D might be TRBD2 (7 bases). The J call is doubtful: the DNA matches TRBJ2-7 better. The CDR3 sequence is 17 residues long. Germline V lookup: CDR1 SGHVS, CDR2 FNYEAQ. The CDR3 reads CASSLYGRGGTIYEQYF. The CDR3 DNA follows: TGTGCCAGCAGCTTATACGGCAGGGGAGGGACTATCTACGAGCAGTACTTC.

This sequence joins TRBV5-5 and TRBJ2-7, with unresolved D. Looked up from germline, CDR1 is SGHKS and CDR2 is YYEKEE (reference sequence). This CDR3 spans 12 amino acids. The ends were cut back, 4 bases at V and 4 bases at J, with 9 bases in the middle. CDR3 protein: CASSLPGYEQYF. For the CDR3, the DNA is TGTGCCAGCAGCCTTCCCGGGTACGAGCAGTACTTC.

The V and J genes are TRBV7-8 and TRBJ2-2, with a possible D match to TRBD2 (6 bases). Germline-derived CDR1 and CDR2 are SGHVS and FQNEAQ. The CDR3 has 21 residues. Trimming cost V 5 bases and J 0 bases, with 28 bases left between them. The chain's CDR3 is CASSPGVGATPHTANTGELFF. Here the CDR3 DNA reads TGTGCCAGCAGCCCGGGGGTCGGGGCCACCCCACACACGGCGAACACCGGGGAGCTGTTTTTT.

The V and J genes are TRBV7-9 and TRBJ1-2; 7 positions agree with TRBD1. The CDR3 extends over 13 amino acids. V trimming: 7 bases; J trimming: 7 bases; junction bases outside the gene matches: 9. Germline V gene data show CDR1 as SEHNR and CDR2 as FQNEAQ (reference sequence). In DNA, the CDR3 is TGTGCCAGCACCGGGACAGAAGTTTTTGGCTACACCTTC. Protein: CASTGTEVFGYTF.

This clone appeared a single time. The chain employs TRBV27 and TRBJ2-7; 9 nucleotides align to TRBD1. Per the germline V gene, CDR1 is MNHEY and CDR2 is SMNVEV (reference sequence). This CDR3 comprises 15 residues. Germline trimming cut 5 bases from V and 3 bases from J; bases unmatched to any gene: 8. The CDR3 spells CASSLSGQGNYEQYF. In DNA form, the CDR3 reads TGTGCCAGCAGTCTCTCGGGACAGGGTAACTACGAGCAGTACTTC.

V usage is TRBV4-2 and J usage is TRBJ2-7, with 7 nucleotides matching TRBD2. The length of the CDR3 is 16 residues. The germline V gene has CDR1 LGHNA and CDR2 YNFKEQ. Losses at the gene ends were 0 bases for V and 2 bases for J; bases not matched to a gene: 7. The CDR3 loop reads CASSQDRREWAYEQYF. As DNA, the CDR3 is TGTGCCAGCAGCCAAGATAGGCGGGAGTGGGCCTACGAGCAGTACTTC.

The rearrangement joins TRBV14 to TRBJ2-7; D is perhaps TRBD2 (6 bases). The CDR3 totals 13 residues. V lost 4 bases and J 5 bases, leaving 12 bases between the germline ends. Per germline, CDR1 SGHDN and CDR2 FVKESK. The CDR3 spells CASSPGRGNEQYF. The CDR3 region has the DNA TGTGCCAGCAGCCCCGGGCGGGGAAACGAGCAGTACTTC.

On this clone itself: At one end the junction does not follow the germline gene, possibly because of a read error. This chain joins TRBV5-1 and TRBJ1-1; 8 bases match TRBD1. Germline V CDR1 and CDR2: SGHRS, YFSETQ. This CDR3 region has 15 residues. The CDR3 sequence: CASSLATGVKTEAFF. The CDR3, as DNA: TGCGCCAGCAGCTTAGCGACAGGGGTGAAGACTGAAGCTTTCTTT.

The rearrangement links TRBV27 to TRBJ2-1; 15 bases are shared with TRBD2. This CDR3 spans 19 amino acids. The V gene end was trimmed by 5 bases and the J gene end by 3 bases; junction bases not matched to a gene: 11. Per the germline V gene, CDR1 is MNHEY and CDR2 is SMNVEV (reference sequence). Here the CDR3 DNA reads TGTGCCAGCAGTGTCCCCCGGACTAGCGGGAGGGAATTCTACAATGAGCAGTTCTTC. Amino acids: CASSVPRTSGREFYNEQFF.

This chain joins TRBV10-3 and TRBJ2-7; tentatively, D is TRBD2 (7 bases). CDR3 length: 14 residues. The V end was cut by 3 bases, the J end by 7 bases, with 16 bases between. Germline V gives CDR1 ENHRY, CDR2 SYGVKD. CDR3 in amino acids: CAISDLGGVSEQYF. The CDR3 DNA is TGTGCCATCAGTGATCTAGGGGGGGTATCGGAGCAGTACTTC.

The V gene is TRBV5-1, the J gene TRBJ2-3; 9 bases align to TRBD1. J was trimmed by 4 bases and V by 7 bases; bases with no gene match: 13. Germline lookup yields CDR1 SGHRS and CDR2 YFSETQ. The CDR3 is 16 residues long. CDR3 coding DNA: TGCGCCAGCGAGCTGGGCTACAGGGGGCGAGCAGATACGCAGTATTTT. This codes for CASELGYRGRADTQYF.

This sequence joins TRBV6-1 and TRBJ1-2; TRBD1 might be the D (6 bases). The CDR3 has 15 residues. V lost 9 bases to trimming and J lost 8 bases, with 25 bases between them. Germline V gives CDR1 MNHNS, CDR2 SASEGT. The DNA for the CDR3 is TGTGCCAGGGATTATAGGGGGATTAGGATTTTGGGCTACACCTTC. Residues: CARDYRGIRILGYTF.

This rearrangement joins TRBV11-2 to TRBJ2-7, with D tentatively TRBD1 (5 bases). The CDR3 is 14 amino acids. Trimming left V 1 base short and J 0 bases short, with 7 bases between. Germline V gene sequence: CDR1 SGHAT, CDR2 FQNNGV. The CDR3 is CASSLGTYSYEQYF. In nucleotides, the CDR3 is TGTGCCAGCAGCTTAGGGACATACTCCTACGAGCAGTACTTC. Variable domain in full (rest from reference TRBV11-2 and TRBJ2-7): EAGVAQSPRYKIIEKRQSVAFWCNPISGHATLYWYQQILGQGPKLLIQFQNNGVVDDSQLPKDRFSAERLKGVDSTLKIQPAKLEDSAVYLCASSLGTYSYEQYFGPGTRLTVT.

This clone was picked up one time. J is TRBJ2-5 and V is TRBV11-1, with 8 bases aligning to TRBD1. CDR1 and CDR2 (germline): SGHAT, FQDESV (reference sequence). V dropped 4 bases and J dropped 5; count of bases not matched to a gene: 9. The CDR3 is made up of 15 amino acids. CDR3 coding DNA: TGTGCCAGCAGCTCCACGACAGGGGTCAGGGAGACCCAGTACTTC. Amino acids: CASSSTTGVRETQYF.

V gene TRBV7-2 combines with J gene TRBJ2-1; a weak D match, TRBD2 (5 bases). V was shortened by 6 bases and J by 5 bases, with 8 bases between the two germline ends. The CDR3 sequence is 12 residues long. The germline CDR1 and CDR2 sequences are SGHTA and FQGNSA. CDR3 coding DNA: TGTGCCAGCAGAGACTACGACAATGAGCAGTTCTTC. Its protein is CASRDYDNEQFF.

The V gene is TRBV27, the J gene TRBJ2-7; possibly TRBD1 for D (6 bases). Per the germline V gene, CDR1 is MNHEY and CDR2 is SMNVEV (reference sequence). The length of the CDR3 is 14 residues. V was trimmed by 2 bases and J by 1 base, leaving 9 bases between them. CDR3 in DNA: TGTGCCAGCAGTTTACCCGGGACATCCTACGAGCAGTACTTC. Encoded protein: CASSLPGTSYEQYF.

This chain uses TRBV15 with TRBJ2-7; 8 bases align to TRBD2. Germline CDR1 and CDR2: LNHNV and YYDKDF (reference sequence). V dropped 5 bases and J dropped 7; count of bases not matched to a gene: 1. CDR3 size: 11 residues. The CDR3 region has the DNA TGTGCCACCAGCCCGGGGGGGGAGCAGTACTTC. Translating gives CATSPGGEQYF.

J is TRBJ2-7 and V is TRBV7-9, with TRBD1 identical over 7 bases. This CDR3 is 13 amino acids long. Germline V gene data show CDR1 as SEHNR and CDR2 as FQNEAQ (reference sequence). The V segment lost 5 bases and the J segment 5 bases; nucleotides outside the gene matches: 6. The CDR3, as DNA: TGTGCCAGCAGCCCACCCGACAGGGACGAGCAGTACTTC. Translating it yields CASSPPDRDEQYF. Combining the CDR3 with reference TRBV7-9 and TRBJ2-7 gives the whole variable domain DTGVSQNPRHKITKRGQNVTFRCDPISEHNRLYWYRQTLGQGPEFLTYFQNEAQLEKSRLLSDRFSAERPKGSFSTLEIQRTEQGDSAMYLCASSPPDRDEQYFGPGTRLTVT.

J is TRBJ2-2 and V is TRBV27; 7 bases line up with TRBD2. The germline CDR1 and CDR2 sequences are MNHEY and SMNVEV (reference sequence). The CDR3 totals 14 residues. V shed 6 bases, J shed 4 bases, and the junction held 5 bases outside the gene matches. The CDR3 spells CASRPASGTGELFF. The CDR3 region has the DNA TGTGCCAGCAGGCCTGCTAGCGGCACCGGGGAGCTGTTTTTT.

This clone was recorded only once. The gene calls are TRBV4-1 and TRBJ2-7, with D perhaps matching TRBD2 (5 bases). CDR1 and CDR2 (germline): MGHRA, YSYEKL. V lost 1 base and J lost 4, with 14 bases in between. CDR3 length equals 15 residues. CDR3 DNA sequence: TGCGCCAGCAGCCAAGGTACCGGACTTCTTTACGAGCAGTACTTC. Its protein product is CASSQGTGLLYEQYF.

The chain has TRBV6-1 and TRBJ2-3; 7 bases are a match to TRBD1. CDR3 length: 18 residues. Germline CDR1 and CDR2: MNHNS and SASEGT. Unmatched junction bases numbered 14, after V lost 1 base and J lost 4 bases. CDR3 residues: CASSEDPRGRVRADTQYF. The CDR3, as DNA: TGTGCCAGCAGTGAAGACCCAAGGGGGCGAGTGAGGGCAGATACGCAGTATTTT.

CDR3 in DNA: TGTGCCAGCAGCCAAACTAGCGGGAATGCAGATACGCAGTATTTT. It translates to CASSQTSGNADTQYF. This chain joins TRBV14 and TRBJ2-3, with 10 bases aligning to TRBD2. After removal of 2 bases from V and 4 bases from J, the junction contained 3 bases not matched to a gene. The CDR3 totals 15 residues. Germline assignment: CDR1 SGHDN and CDR2 FVKESK. Based on the CDR3 plus reference TRBV14 and TRBJ2-3, the full variable domain is EAGVTQFPSHSVIEKGQTVTLRCDPISGHDNLYWYRRVMGKEIKFLLHFVKESKQDESGMPNNRFLAERTGGTYSTLKVQPAELEDSGVYFCASSQTSGNADTQYFGPGTRLTVL.

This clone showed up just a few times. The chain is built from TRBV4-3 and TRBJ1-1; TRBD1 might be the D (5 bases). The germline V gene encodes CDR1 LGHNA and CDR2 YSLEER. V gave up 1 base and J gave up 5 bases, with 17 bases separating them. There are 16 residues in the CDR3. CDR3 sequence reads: CASSQVGEGFGTEAFF. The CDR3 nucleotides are TGCGCCAGCAGCCAAGTGGGGGAGGGGTTCGGAACTGAAGCTTTCTTT.

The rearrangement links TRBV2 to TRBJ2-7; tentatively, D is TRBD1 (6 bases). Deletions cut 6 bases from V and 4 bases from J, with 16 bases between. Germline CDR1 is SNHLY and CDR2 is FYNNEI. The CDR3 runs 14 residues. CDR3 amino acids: CASSESPGVYEQYF. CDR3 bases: TGTGCCAGCAGCGAAAGCCCAGGGGTTTACGAGCAGTACTTC.